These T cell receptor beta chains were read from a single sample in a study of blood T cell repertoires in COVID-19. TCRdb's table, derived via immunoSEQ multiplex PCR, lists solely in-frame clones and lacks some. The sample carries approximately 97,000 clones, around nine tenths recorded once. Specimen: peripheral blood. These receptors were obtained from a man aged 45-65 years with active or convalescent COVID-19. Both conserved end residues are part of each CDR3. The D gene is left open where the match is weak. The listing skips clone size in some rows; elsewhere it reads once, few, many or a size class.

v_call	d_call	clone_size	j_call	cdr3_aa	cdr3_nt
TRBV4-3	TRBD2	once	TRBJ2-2	CASSHNNPGLARIGELFF	TGCGCCAGCAGCCATAACAACCCGGGACTAGCAAGAATCGGGGAGCTGTTTTTT
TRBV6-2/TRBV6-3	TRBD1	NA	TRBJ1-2	CASSYSQGALDGYTF	TGTGCCAGCAGTTACTCACAGGGGGCGCTTGATGGCTACACCTTC
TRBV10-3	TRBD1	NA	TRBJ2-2	CAISPGQGNGELFF	TGTGCCATCAGCCCGGGACAGGGTAACGGGGAGCTGTTTTTT
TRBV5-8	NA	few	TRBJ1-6	CASSLLGQGSPLHF	TGTGCCAGCAGCTTGCTTGGTCAGGGTTCACCCCTCCACTTT
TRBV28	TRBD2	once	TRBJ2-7	CASRPSGASYEQYF	TGTGCCAGCAGACCTAGCGGGGCTTCCTACGAGCAGTACTTC
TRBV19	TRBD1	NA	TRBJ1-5	CASRRQGNSNQPQHF	TGTGCCAGTAGAAGACAGGGAAATAGCAATCAGCCCCAGCATTTT
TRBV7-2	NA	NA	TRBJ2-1	CASSLRNEQFF	TGTGCCAGCAGCTTACGCAATGAGCAGTTCTTC
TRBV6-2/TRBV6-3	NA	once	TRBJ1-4	CASSYISGSDPNEKLFF	TGTGCCAGCAGTTATATTTCGGGGAGTGACCCTAATGAAAAACTGTTTTTT
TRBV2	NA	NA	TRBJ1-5	CASTRGNQPQHF	TGTGCCAGCACACGGGGCAATCAGCCCCAGCATTTT
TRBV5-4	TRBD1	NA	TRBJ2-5	CASSPGTGGAETQYF	TGTGCCAGCAGCCCCGGGACAGGGGGCGCGGAGACCCAGTACTTC
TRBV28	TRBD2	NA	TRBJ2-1	CASSQRGGAYEQFF	TGTGCCAGCAGCCAACGGGGGGGGGCCTATGAGCAGTTCTTC
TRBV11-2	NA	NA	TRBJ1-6	CASSLESGSLSPLHF	TGTGCCAGCAGCTTAGAGTCGGGGTCTCTTTCACCCCTCCACTTT
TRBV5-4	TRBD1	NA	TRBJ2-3	CASSLRQGAWADTQYF	TGTGCCAGCAGCCTGAGACAGGGGGCGTGGGCGGATACGCAGTATTTT
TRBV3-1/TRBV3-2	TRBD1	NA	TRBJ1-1	CASSQGTGGFTEAFF	TGTGCCAGCAGCCAAGGGACAGGGGGCTTCACTGAAGCTTTCTTT
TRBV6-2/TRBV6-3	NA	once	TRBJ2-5	CASSYSPGTTPQETQYF	TGTGCCAGCAGTTACTCGCCCGGAACTACTCCTCAAGAGACCCAGTACTTC
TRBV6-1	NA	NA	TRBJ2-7	CASSEQTIISYEQYF	TGTGCCAGCAGTGAACAAACTATCATATCCTACGAGCAGTACTTC
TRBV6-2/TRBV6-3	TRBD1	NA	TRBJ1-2	CASSEGQLANYGYTF	TGTGCCAGCAGTGAGGGACAGCTAGCTAACTATGGCTACACCTTC
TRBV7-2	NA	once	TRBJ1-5	CASSLAYGFQPQHF	TGTGCCAGCAGCTTAGCGTACGGGTTTCAGCCCCAGCATTTT
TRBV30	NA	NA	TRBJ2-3	CAWSSGSTDTQYF	TGTGCCTGGAGTTCAGGCAGCACAGATACGCAGTATTTT
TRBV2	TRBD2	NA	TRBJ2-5	CASSESRTSGVETQYF	TGTGCCAGCAGTGAATCCAGGACTAGCGGGGTTGAGACCCAGTACTTC
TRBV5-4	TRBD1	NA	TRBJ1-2	CASSLPSRQGAIYGYTF	TGTGCCAGCAGCTTGCCCAGCCGACAGGGGGCGATCTATGGCTACACCTTC
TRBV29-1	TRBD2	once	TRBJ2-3	CSGSKLADTSTDTQYF	TGCAGCGGATCGAAACTAGCGGATACTAGCACAGATACGCAGTATTTT
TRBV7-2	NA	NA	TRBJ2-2	CASSSRTGAGELFF	TGTGCCAGCAGCTCTCGGACGGGGGCCGGGGAGCTGTTTTTT
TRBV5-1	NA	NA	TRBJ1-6	CASSLREAGPGGYSPLHF	TGCGCCAGCAGCTTGAGGGAAGCGGGGCCGGGAGGTTATTCACCCCTCCACTTT
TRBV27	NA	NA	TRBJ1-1	CASSLLEAGEAFF	TGTGCCAGCAGTTTATTGGAGGCAGGTGAAGCTTTCTTT
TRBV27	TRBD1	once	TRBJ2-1	CASSPRQGARYEQFF	TGTGCCAGCAGCCCCCGACAGGGGGCGCGGTATGAGCAGTTCTTC
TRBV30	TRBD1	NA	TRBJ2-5	CAWRDRYRGAETQYF	TGTGCCTGGAGAGACAGATACAGGGGAGCGGAGACCCAGTACTTC
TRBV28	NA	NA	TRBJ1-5	CASGENNQPQHF	TGTGCCAGCGGGGAGAACAATCAGCCCCAGCATTTT
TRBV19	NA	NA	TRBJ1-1	CASSMRGLWSTEAFF	TGTGCCAGTAGTATGCGGGGGCTGTGGAGCACTGAAGCTTTCTTT
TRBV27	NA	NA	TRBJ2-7	CASSLQGQYSYEQYF	TGTGCCAGCAGTTTACAAGGACAGTACTCCTACGAGCAGTACTTC
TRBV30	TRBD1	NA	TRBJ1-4	CAWSGGTDPFF	TGTGCCTGGAGTGGGGGGACAGACCCCTTCTTT
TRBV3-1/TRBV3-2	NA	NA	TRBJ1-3	CASRPGDFSGNTIYF	TGTGCCAGCAGACCTGGGGACTTCTCTGGAAACACCATATATTTT
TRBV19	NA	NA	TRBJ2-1	CASSPPSVPPTVNEQFF	TGTGCCAGTAGTCCGCCCTCCGTGCCCCCTACAGTCAATGAGCAGTTCTTC
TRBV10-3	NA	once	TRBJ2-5	CAISEASSSKETQYF	TGTGCCATCAGTGAGGCCTCTAGTTCGAAGGAGACCCAGTACTTC
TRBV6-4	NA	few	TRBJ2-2	CASMETGGTGELFF	TGTGCCAGCATGGAAACAGGAGGGACCGGGGAGCTGTTTTTT
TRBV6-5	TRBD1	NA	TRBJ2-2	CASSSGAGGVGELFF	TGTGCCAGCAGTTCCGGGGCAGGGGGCGTCGGGGAGCTGTTTTTT
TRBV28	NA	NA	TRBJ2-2	CASSVQATGELFF	TGTGCCAGCAGTGTACAGGCTACCGGGGAGCTGTTTTTT
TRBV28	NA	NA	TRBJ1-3	CATFDRAGNTIYF	TGTGCCACCTTCGACCGGGCTGGAAACACCATATATTTT
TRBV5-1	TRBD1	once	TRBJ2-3	CASRYRQGTDTQYF	TGCGCCAGCAGATATCGACAGGGAACAGATACGCAGTATTTT
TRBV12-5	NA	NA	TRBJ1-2	CASGFTDRVYTF	TGTGCTAGTGGTTTCACAGACAGAGTCTACACCTTC
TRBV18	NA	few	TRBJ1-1	CASSRRGLFEAFF	TGTGCCAGCTCACGAAGGGGGTTGTTTGAAGCTTTCTTT
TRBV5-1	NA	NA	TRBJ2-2	CATSVVQVANTGELFF	TGCGCCACCTCAGTGGTACAAGTCGCGAACACCGGGGAGCTGTTTTTT
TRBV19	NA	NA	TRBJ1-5	CASSIDRPLGGQPQHF	TGTGCCAGTAGTATAGATCGCCCACTCGGGGGTCAGCCCCAGCATTTT
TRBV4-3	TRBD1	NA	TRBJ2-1	CASSPDRGTYNEQFF	TGCGCCAGCAGCCCAGACAGGGGTACCTACAATGAGCAGTTCTTC
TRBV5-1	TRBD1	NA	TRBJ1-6	CASSLVGTDYSPLHF	TGCGCCAGCAGCTTGGTGGGGACAGATTATTCACCCCTCCACTTT
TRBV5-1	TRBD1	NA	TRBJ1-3	CASSAGQGAGGNTIYF	TGCGCCAGCAGCGCGGGACAGGGGGCTGGGGGAAACACCATATATTTT
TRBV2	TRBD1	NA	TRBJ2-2	CASKQGSLNTGELFF	TGTGCCAGCAAACAGGGGTCCCTGAACACCGGGGAGCTGTTTTTT
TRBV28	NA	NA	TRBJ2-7	CASSSTGAGEQYF	TGTGCCAGCAGTTCCACAGGGGCGGGAGAGCAGTACTTC
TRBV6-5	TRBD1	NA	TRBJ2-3	CASTSGGSGTDTQYF	TGTGCCAGCACCTCAGGGGGCTCAGGCACAGATACGCAGTATTTT
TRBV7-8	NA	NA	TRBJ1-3	CASSPVISRTERNTIYF	TGTGCCAGCAGCCCAGTTATATCGCGGACAGAAAGAAACACCATATATTTT
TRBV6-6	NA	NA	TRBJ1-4	CASSYNGDGEKLFF	TGTGCCAGCAGTTATAACGGGGATGGGGAAAAACTGTTTTTT
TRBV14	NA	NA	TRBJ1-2	CASSQLTSKPDTF	TGTGCCAGCAGCCAACTGACAAGTAAGCCTGACACCTTC
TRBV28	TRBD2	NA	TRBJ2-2	CASSLSLAGGNTGELFF	TGTGCCAGCAGTTTGTCACTAGCGGGGGGAAACACCGGGGAGCTGTTTTTT
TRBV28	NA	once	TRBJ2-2	CASSYVGGRTGELFF	TGTGCCAGCAGTTACGTGGGGGGGCGGACCGGGGAGCTGTTTTTT
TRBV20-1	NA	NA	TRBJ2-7	CSAPTGPEQYF	TGCAGTGCGCCCACAGGGCCCGAGCAGTACTTC